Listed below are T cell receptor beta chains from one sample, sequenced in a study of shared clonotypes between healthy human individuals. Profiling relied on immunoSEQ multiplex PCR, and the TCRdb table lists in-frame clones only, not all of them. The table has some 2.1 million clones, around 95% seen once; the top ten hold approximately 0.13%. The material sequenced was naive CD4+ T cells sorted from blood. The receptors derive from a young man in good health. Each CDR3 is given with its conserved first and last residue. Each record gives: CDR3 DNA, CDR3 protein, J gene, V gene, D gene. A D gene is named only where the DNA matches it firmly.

TGCGCCAGCAGCCAAGGGGGACTAGATGCAGATACGCAGTATTTT,CASSQGGLDADTQYF,TRBJ2-3,TRBV4-3,TRBD2
TGTGCCTGGAGTGTACAGGGTCCGCGCACTGAAGCTTTCTTT,CAWSVQGPRTEAFF,TRBJ1-1,TRBV30,NA
TGTGCCAGCAGCGTTGGGGGGGCATCTGATGAAAAACTGTTTTTT,CASSVGGASDEKLFF,TRBJ1-4,TRBV9,NA
TGTGCCAGCAGCCAAGAGATTCACAGCGTTTCTAGCAATCAGCCCCAGCATTTT,CASSQEIHSVSSNQPQHF,TRBJ1-5,TRBV4-2,NA
TGTGCCAGCAGCTGGACAGGGGTTTCCTACGAGCAGTACTTC,CASSWTGVSYEQYF,TRBJ2-7,TRBV5-6,TRBD1
TGTGCCAGCAGCACGGGACAGGGAAGGACCGGGGAGCTGTTTTTT,CASSTGQGRTGELFF,TRBJ2-2,TRBV7-9,TRBD1
TGTGCCAGCAGCTTAGAAGGGCAGATACAAGAGACCCAGTACTTC,CASSLEGQIQETQYF,TRBJ2-5,TRBV11-2,NA
TGTGCCTGGAGTGTCCAGGGGTATGAGCAGTTCTTC,CAWSVQGYEQFF,TRBJ2-1,TRBV30,NA
TGCGCCAGCAGCCTACCGGGACAGAGTAGGCAGCCCCAGCATTTT,CASSLPGQSRQPQHF,TRBJ1-5,TRBV4-1,TRBD1
TGTGCCAGCAGTACCGGGACAGGAGGGTTTAACGAGCAGTACTTC,CASSTGTGGFNEQYF,TRBJ2-7,TRBV27,TRBD1
TGTGCCTGGACGCGGGGTTGGGATTCACCCCTCCACTTT,CAWTRGWDSPLHF,TRBJ1-6,TRBV30,NA
TGTGCCAGCAGACTAGCGGGAGCCTACAATGAGCAGTTCTTC,CASRLAGAYNEQFF,TRBJ2-1,TRBV2,TRBD2
TGTGCCAGCAGTGAAGTTGGAGGGGCGGGTGGCTACACCTTC,CASSEVGGAGGYTF,TRBJ1-2,TRBV6-1,NA
TGCGCCAGCAGCTTTCGTACTAGCGGGAGTTCCATTGCCCCAGATACGCAGTATTTT,CASSFRTSGSSIAPDTQYF,TRBJ2-3,TRBV5-1,TRBD2